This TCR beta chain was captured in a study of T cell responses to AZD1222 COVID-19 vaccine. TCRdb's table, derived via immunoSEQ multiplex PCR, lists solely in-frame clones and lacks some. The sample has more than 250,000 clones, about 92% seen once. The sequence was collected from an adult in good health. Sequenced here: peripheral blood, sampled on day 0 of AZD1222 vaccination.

CDR3 in DNA: TGTGCCAGCAGTTACTCGTATGAAGCCGAGCTGTTTTTT. As protein: CASSYSYEAELFF. The genes are TRBV6-5 and TRBJ2-2; D gene ambiguous. V was clipped by 0 bases and J by 11 bases, with 10 bases between them. CDR1 and CDR2 (germline): MNHEY, SVGAGI. The CDR3 spans 13 residues.